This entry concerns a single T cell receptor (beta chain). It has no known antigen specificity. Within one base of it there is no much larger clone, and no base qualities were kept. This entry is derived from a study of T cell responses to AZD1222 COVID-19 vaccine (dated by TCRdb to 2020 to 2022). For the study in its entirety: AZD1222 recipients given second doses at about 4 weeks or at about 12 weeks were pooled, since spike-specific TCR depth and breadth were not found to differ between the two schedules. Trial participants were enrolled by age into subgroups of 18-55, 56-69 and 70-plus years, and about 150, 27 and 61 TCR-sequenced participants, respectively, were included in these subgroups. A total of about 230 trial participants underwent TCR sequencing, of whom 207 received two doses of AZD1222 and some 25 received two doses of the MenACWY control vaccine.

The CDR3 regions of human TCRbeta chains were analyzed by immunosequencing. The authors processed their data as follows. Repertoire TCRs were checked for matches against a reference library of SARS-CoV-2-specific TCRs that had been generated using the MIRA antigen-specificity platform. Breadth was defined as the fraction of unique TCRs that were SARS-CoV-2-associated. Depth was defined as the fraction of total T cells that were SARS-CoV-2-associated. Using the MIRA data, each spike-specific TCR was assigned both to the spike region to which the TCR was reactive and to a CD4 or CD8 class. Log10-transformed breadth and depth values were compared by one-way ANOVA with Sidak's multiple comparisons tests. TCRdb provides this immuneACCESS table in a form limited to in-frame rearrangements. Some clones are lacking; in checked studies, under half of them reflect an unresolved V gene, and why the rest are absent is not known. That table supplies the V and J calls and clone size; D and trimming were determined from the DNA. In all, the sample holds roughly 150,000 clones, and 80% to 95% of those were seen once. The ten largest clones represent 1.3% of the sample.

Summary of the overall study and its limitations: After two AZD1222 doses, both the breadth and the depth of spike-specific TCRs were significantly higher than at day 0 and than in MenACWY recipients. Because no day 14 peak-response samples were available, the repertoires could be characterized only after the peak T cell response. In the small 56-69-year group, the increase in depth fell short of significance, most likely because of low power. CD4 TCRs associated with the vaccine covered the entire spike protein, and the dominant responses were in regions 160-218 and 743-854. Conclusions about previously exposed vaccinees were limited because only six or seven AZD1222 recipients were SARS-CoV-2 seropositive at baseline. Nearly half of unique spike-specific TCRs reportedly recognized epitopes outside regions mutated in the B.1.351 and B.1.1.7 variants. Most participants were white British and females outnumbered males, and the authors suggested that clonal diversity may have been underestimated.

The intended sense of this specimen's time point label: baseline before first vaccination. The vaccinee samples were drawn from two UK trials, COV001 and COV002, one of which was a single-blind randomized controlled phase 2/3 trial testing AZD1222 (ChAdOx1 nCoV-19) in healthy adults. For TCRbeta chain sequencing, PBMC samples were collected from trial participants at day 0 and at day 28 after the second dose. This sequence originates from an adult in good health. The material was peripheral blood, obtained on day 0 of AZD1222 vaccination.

The CDR3 protein: CASSNGQSYEQYF. In nucleotides, the sequence is TGTGCCAGCAGCAACGGACAGAGCTACGAGCAGTACTTC. The V and J genes are TRBV27 and TRBJ2-7; the D region possibly corresponds to TRBD1 (6 bases align). V is clipped by 6 bases and J by 3 bases, and the sequence between their germline boundaries is 12 bases long. Per the germline V gene (reference sequence), MNHEY is the CDR1 and SMNVEV is the CDR2. Inclusive of the bounding cysteine and phenylalanine, the CDR3 is 13 residues long. The kept DNA is CDR3 alone, 39 bases in frame from the first base.